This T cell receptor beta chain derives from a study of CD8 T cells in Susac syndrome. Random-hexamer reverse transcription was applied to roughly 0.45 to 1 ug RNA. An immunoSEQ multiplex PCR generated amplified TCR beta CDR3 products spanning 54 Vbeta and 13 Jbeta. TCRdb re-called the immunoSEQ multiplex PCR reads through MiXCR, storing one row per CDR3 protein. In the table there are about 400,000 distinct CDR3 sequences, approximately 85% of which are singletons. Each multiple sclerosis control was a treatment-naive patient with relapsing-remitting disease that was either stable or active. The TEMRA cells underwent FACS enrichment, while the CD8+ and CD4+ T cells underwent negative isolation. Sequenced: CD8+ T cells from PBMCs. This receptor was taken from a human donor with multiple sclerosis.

The CDR3 region is CSVDPRGITTEAFF. The CDR3 region has the DNA TGCAGCGTTGACCCCCGGGGAATTACGACTGAAGCTTTCTTT. J is TRBJ1-1 and V is TRBV29-1; D is ambiguous. V gave up 3 bases and J gave up 5 bases, with 16 bases separating them. The CDR3 loop spans 14 amino acids. Germline CDR1 and CDR2: SQVTM and ANQGSEA.